Each of the 3 T cell receptor beta chains below was sequenced from the same sample in a study of response to subunit inactivated influenza vaccine. TCRdb independently ran MiXCR on the RT-PCR reads; one entry per CDR3 protein. In the table there are about 780,000 distinct CDR3 sequences, about a fifth of which are singletons. Sequences were derived from PBMCs from blood, sampled approximately 5 days after vaccination. Every receptor here comes from a man aged 50 to 60 who received an inactivated influenza vaccine.

The table lists this clonotype with a few counts. The chain links TRBV6-2 or TRBV6-3 to TRBJ1-5; 8 positions agree with TRBD1. Unmatched junction bases numbered 16, after V lost 2 bases and J lost 7 bases. CDR3 length equals 18 residues. Germline V gene sequence: CDR1 MNHEY, CDR2 SVGEGT. CDR3 residues: CASSYTKLGTGLQQPQHF. For the CDR3, the DNA is TGTGCCAGCAGTTACACCAAACTGGGGACAGGACTACAACAGCCCCAGCATTTT.

In this sample, this clonotype turned up a few times. The chain joins TRBV4-3 to TRBJ2-3; D may be TRBD1 (6 bases). There are 15 residues in the CDR3. V shed 1 base and J shed 2 bases, with 10 bases lying between them. Germline V gene data show CDR1 as LGHNA and CDR2 as YSLEER. Here the CDR3 reads CASSQVGALTDTQYF. The CDR3 coding sequence is TGCGCCAGCAGCCAAGTGGGGGCCCTCACAGATACGCAGTATTTT.

This clonotype was recorded many times. The chain combines TRBV20-1 with TRBJ1-2; D unresolved. Per the germline V gene, CDR1 is DFQATT and CDR2 is SNEGSKA (reference sequence). V was shortened by 1 base and J by 7 bases, with 7 bases between the two germline ends. This CDR3 region has 11 residues. The CDR3 DNA reads as TGCAGTGCTAGAGGAACAGCTGGCTACACCTTC. Protein sequence: CSARGTAGYTF.